This is a list of T cell receptor beta chains from one sample in a study of OX40 agonist ivuxolimab in advanced cancers. The table came from immunoSEQ multiplex PCR; TCRdb's copy has only in-frame clones and leaves some out. There are 65,000 or so clones in the sample; 88% occur only once, and roughly 5% lies in the top ten. This specimen was CD4+ or CD8+ T cells sorted from blood, taken in a trial of the OX40 agonist ivuxolimab. Every receptor here comes from an adult with an advanced solid tumor such as melanoma, head and neck, liver or kidney cancer. Each CDR3 is given with its conserved first and last residue. D genes are given only for firm matches. Clone size is shown for a subset of rows, as once, few, many or a class of expanded clone.

j_call cdr3_length v_call clone_size d_call cdr3_aa cdr3_nt
TRBJ2-3 12 TRBV6-5 NA NA CASSATADTQYF TGTGCCAGCAGCGCGACTGCAGATACGCAGTATTTT
TRBJ2-3 18 TRBV4-1 NA TRBD2 CASSQGVTSGGAKDTQYF TGCGCCAGCAGCCAAGGGGTAACTAGCGGGGGGGCAAAGGATACGCAGTATTTT
TRBJ2-1 15 TRBV7-9 NA TRBD2 CASEIAGGSYNEQFF TGTGCCAGCGAGATAGCGGGAGGGTCCTACAATGAGCAGTTCTTC
TRBJ1-1 14 TRBV7-9 NA TRBD1 CASSLTGVNTEAFF TGTGCCAGCAGCTTGACAGGGGTGAACACTGAAGCTTTCTTT
TRBJ2-1 14 TRBV15 NA TRBD2 CATSRDPSGDEQFF TGTGCCACCAGCAGAGATCCTAGCGGGGACGAGCAGTTCTTC
TRBJ1-1 13 TRBV18 NA NA CASSPRDTTEAFF TGTGCCAGCTCACCTCGGGACACCACTGAAGCTTTCTTT
TRBJ1-2 16 TRBV28 NA NA CASSLWGGRPNYGYTF TGTGCCAGCAGTTTATGGGGGGGCAGGCCGAACTATGGCTACACCTTC
TRBJ2-3 17 TRBV5-1 NA TRBD2 CASSSGLAGGSTDTQYF TGCGCCAGCAGCTCCGGACTAGCGGGGGGAAGCACAGATACGCAGTATTTT
TRBJ1-5 13 TRBV19 NA TRBD1 CASKGQGNQPQHF TGTGCCAGCAAAGGACAGGGAAATCAGCCCCAGCATTTT
TRBJ2-5 15 TRBV4-1 NA TRBD1 CASSQGQGFQETQYF TGCGCCAGCAGCCAAGGACAGGGATTTCAAGAGACCCAGTACTTC
TRBJ2-7 15 TRBV29-1 NA NA CSVEVRAQGRYEQYF TGCAGCGTTGAAGTCCGTGCCCAGGGAAGATACGAGCAGTACTTC
TRBJ1-6 12 TRBV2 NA NA CASNGDNSPLHF TGTGCCAGCAACGGCGATAATTCACCCCTCCACTTT
TRBJ2-7 13 TRBV19 NA NA CASSRAPSYEQYF TGTGCCAGTAGCAGAGCCCCTTCTTACGAGCAGTACTTC
TRBJ2-1 13 TRBV18 NA NA CASSPKRGSEQFF TGTGCCAGCTCACCGAAACGAGGAAGTGAGCAGTTCTTC
TRBJ1-2 13 TRBV28 NA TRBD1 CASSGTDNYGYTF TGTGCCAGCAGCGGGACAGATAACTATGGCTACACCTTC
TRBJ2-7 14 TRBV18 NA TRBD1 CASSPGTGVYEQYF TGTGCCAGCTCCCCCGGGACAGGGGTCTACGAGCAGTACTTC
TRBJ2-1 13 TRBV29-1 NA NA CSVYGLSYNEQFF TGCAGCGTTTACGGATTGTCCTACAATGAGCAGTTCTTC
TRBJ2-5 13 TRBV28 medium-sized TRBD2 CASSLSGGRTQYF TGTGCCAGCAGTTTATCGGGGGGGCGGACCCAGTACTTC
TRBJ1-2 12 TRBV7-9 NA NA CASSLVSYGYTF TGTGCCAGCAGCTTAGTATCCTATGGCTACACCTTC
TRBJ2-4 15 TRBV28 NA NA CASSPTTGIQNIQYF TGTGCCAGCAGTCCTACCACAGGGATACAAAACATTCAGTACTTC
TRBJ1-1 15 TRBV6-1 NA TRBD1 CASNPRTGMNTEAFF TGTGCCAGCAACCCTCGGACAGGGATGAACACTGAAGCTTTCTTT
TRBJ2-5 15 TRBV6-5 once NA CASSYTGRGVETQYF TGTGCCAGCAGTTACACGGGCCGGGGAGTAGAGACCCAGTACTTC
TRBJ1-2 14 TRBV5-1 NA TRBD1 CASSSGQGDYGYTF TGCGCCAGCAGCTCGGGACAGGGTGACTATGGCTACACCTTC
TRBJ2-6 17 TRBV19 NA NA CASSILGRSTGANVLTF TGTGCCAGTAGTATTCTGGGCAGGTCTACTGGGGCCAACGTCCTGACTTTC
TRBJ1-2 12 TRBV2 NA NA CASSQLSYGYTF TGTGCCAGCAGTCAACTAAGCTATGGCTACACCTTC
TRBJ2-5 16 TRBV5-1 NA NA CASSRTFAGLEETQYF TGCGCCAGCAGCAGGACCTTCGCAGGGCTCGAAGAGACCCAGTACTTC
TRBJ2-7 16 TRBV5-5 NA TRBD1 CASSLGDSPALYEQYF TGTGCCAGCAGCTTGGGGGACAGTCCGGCACTCTACGAGCAGTACTTC
TRBJ1-1 14 TRBV25-1 NA NA CASSERFGVTEAFF TGTGCCAGCAGTGAACGGTTCGGGGTCACTGAAGCTTTCTTT